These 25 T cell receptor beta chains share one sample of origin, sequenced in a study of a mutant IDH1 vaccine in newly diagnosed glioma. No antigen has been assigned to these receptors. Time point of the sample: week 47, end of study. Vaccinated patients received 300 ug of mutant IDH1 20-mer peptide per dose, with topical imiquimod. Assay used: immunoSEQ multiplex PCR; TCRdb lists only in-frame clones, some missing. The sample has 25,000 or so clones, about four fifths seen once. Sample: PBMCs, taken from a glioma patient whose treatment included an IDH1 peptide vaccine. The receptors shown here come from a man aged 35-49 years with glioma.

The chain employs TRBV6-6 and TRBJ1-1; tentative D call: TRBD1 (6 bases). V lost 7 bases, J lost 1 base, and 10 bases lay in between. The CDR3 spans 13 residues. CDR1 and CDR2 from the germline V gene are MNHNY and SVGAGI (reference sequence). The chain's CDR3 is CASTPRGNTEAFF. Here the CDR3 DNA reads TGTGCCAGCACCCCCAGGGGGAACACTGAAGCTTTCTTT.

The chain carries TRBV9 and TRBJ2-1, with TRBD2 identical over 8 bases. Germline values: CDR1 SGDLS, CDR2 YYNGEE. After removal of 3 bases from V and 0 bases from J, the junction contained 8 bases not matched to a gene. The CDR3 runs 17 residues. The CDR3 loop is CASSELAGRSSYNEQFF. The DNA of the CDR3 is TGTGCCAGCAGCGAGTTAGCGGGGCGGAGCTCCTACAATGAGCAGTTCTTC.

The CDR3 DNA reads as TGTGCCAGCAGTTTATCTTTAGCGGGAGTAAGCGAGCAGTACTTC. It is translated as CASSLSLAGVSEQYF. This rearrangement joins TRBV28 to TRBJ2-7, with TRBD2 matching 9 bases. The CDR3 has 15 residues. Per germline, CDR1 MDHEN and CDR2 SYDVKM. J gave up 6 bases and V 1 base, and 7 bases lay outside the gene matches.

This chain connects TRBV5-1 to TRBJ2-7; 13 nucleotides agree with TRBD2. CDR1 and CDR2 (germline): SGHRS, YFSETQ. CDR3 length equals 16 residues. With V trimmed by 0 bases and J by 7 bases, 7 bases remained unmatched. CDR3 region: CASSLAGLAGVNEQYF. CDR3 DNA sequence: TGCGCCAGCAGCTTGGCCGGACTAGCGGGAGTGAATGAGCAGTACTTC. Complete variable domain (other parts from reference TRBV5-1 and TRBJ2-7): KAGVTQTPRYLIKTRGQQVTLSCSPISGHRSVSWYQQTPGQGLQFLFEYFSETQRNKGNFPGRFSGRQFSNSRSEMNVSTLELGDSALYLCASSLAGLAGVNEQYFGPGTRLTVT.

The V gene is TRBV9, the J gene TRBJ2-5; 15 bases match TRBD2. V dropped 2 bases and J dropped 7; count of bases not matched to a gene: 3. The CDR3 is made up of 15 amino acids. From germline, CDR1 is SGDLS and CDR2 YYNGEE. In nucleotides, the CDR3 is TGTGCCAGCAGCGTGGGACTAGCGGGAGGAGGGACCCAGTACTTC. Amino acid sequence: CASSVGLAGGGTQYF. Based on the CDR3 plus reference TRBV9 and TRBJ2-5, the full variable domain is DSGVTQTPKHLITATGQRVTLRCSPRSGDLSVYWYQQSLDQGLQFLIQYYNGEERAKGNILERFSAQQFPDLHSELNLSSLELGDSALYFCASSVGLAGGGTQYFGPGTRLLVL.

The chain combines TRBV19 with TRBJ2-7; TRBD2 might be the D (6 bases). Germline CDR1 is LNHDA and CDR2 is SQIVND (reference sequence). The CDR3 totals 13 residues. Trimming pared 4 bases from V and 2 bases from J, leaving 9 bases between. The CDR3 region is CASSTSGPYEQYF. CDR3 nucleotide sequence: TGTGCCAGTAGTACAAGCGGGCCCTACGAGCAGTACTTC.

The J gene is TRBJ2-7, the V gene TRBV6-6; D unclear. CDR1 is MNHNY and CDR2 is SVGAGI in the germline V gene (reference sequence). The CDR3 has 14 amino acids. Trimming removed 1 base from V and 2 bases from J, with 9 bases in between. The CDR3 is CASSYYSSTYEQYF. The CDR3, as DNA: TGTGCCAGCAGTTACTACTCGTCTACCTACGAGCAGTACTTC.

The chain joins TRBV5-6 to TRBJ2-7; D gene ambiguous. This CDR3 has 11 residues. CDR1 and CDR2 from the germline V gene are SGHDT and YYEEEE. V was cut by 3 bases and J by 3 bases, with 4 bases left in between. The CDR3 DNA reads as TGTGCCAGCAGCTCGTACTACGAGCAGTACTTC. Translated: CASSSYYEQYF.

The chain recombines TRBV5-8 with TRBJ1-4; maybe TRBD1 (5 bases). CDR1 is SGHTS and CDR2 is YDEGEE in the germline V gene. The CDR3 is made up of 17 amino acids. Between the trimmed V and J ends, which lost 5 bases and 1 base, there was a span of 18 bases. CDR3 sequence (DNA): TGTGCCAGCAGTTCGGGCAGGGTGATGGGAACTAATGAAAAACTGTTTTTT. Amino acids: CASSSGRVMGTNEKLFF.

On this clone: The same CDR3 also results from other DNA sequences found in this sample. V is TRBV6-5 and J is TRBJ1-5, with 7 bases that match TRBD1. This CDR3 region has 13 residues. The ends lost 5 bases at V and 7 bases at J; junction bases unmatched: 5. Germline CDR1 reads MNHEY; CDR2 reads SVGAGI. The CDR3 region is CASSRQGGQPQHF. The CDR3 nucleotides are TGTGCCAGCAGTCGACAGGGAGGCCAGCCCCAGCATTTT.

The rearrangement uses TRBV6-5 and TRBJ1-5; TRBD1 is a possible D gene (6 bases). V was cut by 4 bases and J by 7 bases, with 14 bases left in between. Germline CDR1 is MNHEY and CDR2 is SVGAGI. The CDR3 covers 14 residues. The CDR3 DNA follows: TGTGCCAGCAGTTTGGTCAGGGGAGGACAGCCCCAGCATTTT. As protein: CASSLVRGGQPQHF.

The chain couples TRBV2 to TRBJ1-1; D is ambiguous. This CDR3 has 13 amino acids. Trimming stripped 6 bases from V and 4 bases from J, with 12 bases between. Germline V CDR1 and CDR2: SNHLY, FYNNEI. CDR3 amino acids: CASRSPGGTEAFF. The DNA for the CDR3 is TGTGCCAGCAGGAGCCCAGGAGGCACTGAAGCTTTCTTT.

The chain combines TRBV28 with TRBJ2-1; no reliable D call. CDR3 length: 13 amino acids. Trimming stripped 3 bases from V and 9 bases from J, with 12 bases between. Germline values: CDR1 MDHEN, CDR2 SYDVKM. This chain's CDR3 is CASSFARRGEQFF. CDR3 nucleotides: TGTGCCAGCAGTTTCGCCCGCCGAGGTGAGCAGTTCTTC.

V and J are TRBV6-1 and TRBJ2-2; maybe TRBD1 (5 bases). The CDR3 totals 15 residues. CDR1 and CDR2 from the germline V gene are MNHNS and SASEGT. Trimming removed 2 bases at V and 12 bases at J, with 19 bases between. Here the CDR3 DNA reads TGTGCCAGCAGTGAACAGGGCGCTGGGCAGCGTCAGCTGTTTTTT. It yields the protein CASSEQGAGQRQLFF.

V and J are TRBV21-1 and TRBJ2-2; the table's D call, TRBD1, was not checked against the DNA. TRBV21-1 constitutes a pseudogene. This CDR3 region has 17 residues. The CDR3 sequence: CASTKVKDRTNTGELFF. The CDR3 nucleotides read TGTGCCAGCACCAAAGTTAAAGACAGGACGAACACCGGGGAGCTGTTTTTT.

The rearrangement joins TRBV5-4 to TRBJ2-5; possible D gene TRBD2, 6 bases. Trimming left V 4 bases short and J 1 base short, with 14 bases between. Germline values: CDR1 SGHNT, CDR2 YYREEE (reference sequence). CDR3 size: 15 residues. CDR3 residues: CASSRSLAVQETQYF. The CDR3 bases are TGTGCCAGCAGCCGATCACTAGCCGTCCAAGAGACCCAGTACTTC.

The CDR3: CASSGTASFYGYTF. DNA of the CDR3: TGTGCCAGCAGCGGGACAGCCAGTTTCTATGGCTACACCTTC. The chain links TRBV5-6 to TRBJ1-2; 7 bases line up with TRBD1. V lost 4 bases, J lost 4 bases, and 7 bases stayed unmatched. CDR1 SGHDT and CDR2 YYEEEE come from the germline V gene. This CDR3 is built from 14 residues.

CDR3 nucleotide sequence: TGTGCCAGCTCCACCGGGACAGCTATGAACACTGAAGCTTTCTTT. This codes for CASSTGTAMNTEAFF. The gene calls are TRBV18 and TRBJ1-1; 7 nucleotides match TRBD1. The CDR3 has 15 amino acids. The junction had 7 bases not matched to a gene; V was cut back by 6 bases and J by 0 bases. Germline lookup yields CDR1 KGHSH and CDR2 LQKENI.

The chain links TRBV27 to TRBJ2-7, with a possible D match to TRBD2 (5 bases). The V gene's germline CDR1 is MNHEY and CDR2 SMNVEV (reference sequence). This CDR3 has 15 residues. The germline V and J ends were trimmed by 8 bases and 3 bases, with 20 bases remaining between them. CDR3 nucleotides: TGTGCCAGCGGTCGGACTGAGCCCCAGCACTACGAGCAGTACTTC. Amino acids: CASGRTEPQHYEQYF.

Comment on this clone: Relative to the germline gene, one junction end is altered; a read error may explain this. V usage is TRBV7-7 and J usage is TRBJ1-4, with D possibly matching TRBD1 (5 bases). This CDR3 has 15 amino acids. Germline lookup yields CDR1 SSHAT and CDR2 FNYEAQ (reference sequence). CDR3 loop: CASSPGGAFNEKLFF. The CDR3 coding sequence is TGTGCTAGCAGCCCGGGTGGGGCTTTTAATGAAAAACTGTTTTTT.

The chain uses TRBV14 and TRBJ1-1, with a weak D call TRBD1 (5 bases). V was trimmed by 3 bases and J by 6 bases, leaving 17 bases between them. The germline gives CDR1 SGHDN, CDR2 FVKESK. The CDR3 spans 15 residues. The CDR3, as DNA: TGTGCCAGCAGCCAGACTTTGGCAAGGGGTGCTGAAGCTTTCTTT. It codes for CASSQTLARGAEAFF.

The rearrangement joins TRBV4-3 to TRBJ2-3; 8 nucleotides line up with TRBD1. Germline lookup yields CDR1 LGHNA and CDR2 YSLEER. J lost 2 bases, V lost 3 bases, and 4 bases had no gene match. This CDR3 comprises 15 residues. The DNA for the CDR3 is TGCGCCAGCAGCCAGCGACAGGGGTACACAGATACGCAGTATTTT. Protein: CASSQRQGYTDTQYF.

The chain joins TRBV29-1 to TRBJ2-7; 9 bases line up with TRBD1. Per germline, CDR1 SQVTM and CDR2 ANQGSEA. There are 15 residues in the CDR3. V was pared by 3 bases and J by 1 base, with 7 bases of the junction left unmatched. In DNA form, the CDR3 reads TGCAGCGTTGACATAAGGGACAGGGTTTCCTACGAGCAGTACTTC. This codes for CSVDIRDRVSYEQYF.

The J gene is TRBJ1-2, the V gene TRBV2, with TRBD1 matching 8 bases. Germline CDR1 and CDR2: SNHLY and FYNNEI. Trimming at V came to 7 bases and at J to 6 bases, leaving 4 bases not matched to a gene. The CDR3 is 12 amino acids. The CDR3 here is CASIQGADGYTF. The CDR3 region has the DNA TGTGCCAGCATCCAGGGGGCTGATGGCTACACCTTC.

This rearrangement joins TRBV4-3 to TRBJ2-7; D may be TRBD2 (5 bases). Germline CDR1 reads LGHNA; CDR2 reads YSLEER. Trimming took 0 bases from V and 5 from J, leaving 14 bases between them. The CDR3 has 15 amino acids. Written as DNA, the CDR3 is TGCGCCAGCAGCCAAGATCTATACGGGATAGACGAGCAGTACTTC. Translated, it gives CASSQDLYGIDEQYF.